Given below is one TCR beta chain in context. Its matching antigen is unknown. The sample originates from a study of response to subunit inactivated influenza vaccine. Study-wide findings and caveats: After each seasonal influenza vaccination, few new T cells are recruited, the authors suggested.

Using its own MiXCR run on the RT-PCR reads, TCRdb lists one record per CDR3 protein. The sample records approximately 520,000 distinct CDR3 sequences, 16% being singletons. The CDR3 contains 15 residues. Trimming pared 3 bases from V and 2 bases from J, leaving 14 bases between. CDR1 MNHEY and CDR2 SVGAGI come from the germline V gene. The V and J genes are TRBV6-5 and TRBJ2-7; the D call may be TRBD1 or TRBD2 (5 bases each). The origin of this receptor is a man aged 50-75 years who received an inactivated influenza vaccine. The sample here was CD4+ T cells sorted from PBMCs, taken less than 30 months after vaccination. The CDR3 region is CASSYGTEAPYEQYF. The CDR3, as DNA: TGTGCCAGCAGTTATGGGACGGAAGCTCCCTACGAGCAGTACTTC.